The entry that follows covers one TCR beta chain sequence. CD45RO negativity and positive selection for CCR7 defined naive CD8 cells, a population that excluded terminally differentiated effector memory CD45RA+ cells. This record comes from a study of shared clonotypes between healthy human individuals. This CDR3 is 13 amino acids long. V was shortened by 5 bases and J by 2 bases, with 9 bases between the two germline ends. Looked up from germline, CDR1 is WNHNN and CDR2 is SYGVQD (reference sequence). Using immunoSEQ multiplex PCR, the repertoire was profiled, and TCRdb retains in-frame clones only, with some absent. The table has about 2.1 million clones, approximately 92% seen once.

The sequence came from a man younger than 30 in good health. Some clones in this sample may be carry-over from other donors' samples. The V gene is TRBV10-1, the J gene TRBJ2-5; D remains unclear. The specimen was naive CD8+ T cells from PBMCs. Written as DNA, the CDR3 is TGCGCCAGCAGTACCGACACACAAGAGACCCAGTACTTC. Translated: CASSTDTQETQYF.